The 11 T cell receptor beta chains presented below share a single source sample, sequenced in a study of blood T cell repertoires in COVID-19. Only in-frame clones appear in the TCRdb table, and some are missing; sequencing was by immunoSEQ multiplex PCR. The sample includes some 100,000 clones, roughly 92% seen only once; the top ten take roughly 2.1%. Source material: peripheral blood. The receptors originated from a man aged 50 to 60 with active COVID-19.

In its sample, this clone was seen once. CDR3 amino acids: CASRTSGIYNEQFF. CDR3 nucleotide sequence: TGTGCCAGCAGGACTAGCGGAATATACAATGAGCAGTTCTTC. This sequence joins TRBV6-6 and TRBJ2-1; TRBD2 aligns across 9 bases. Per the germline V gene, CDR1 is MNHNY and CDR2 is SVGAGI (reference sequence). The V segment lost 6 bases and the J segment 4 bases; nucleotides outside the gene matches: 4. CDR3 length: 14 amino acids.

The V gene is TRBV24-1, the J gene TRBJ2-1; 12 bases are a match to TRBD2. Losses at the gene ends were 6 bases for V and 8 bases for J; bases not matched to a gene: 13. In germline, CDR1 is KGHDR, CDR2 SFDVKD. The CDR3 extends over 17 amino acids. CDR3 in DNA: TGTGCCACCAGTCCTAGCGGGAGGGAATCCAGTGGCCATGAGCAGTTCTTC. As protein: CATSPSGRESSGHEQFF.

This clone has a single count. The genes are TRBV19 and TRBJ2-1, with D possibly being TRBD2 (7 bases). CDR3 length equals 14 residues. The germline V gene encodes CDR1 LNHDA and CDR2 SQIVND (reference sequence). Trimming pared 10 bases from V and 1 base from J, leaving 14 bases between. The CDR3 DNA follows: TGTGCCACCGGGGGGCGTAGGTCCTACAATGAGCAGTTCTTC. Amino acids: CATGGRRSYNEQFF.

The chain has TRBV6-5 and TRBJ2-7; 7 positions match TRBD2. CDR1 MNHEY and CDR2 SVGAGI come from the germline V gene. The CDR3 is made up of 15 amino acids. V dropped 7 bases and J dropped 5; count of bases not matched to a gene: 14. CDR3: CASNSRRGGSHEQYF. DNA for the CDR3: TGTGCCAGCAACAGCAGGAGGGGAGGGAGCCACGAGCAGTACTTC.

The CDR3 region has the DNA TGTGCCAGTAGCCCGACAGGGTATAGCAATCAGCCCCAGCATTTT. The encoded protein is CASSPTGYSNQPQHF. The chain carries TRBV19 and TRBJ1-5; 7 nucleotides align to TRBD1. V was clipped by 6 bases and J by 0 bases; unmatched bases: 5. Germline V gives CDR1 LNHDA, CDR2 SQIVND (reference sequence). The CDR3 loop spans 15 amino acids.

V gene TRBV28 combines with J gene TRBJ2-3, with 9 positions matching TRBD2. With V trimmed by 6 bases and J by 4 bases, 14 bases remained unmatched. Per the germline V gene, CDR1 is MDHEN and CDR2 is SYDVKM. The CDR3 is 17 amino acids. The CDR3 bases are TGTGCCAGCAGCCCGAGGGGCGCGGGGGGGTTCGCAGATACGCAGTATTTT. Amino acid sequence: CASSPRGAGGFADTQYF.

The chain carries TRBV6-5 and TRBJ2-2; possibly TRBD1 for D (6 bases). CDR1 is MNHEY and CDR2 is SVGAGI in the germline V gene. V dropped 6 bases and J dropped 8 bases, with 13 bases sitting between them. This CDR3 is built from 13 residues. CDR3 DNA: TGTGCCAGCAGGCCCACAGGGACGGGGGAGCTGTTTTTT. Protein sequence: CASRPTGTGELFF.

The genes are TRBV10-3 and TRBJ1-6, with D uncertain. V was pared by 2 bases and J by 5 bases, with 10 bases between. The CDR3 has 15 residues. Looked up from germline, CDR1 is ENHRY and CDR2 is SYGVKD. CDR3 amino acids: CAISEAVRDNSPLHF. The CDR3 DNA sequence: TGTGCCATCAGTGAGGCGGTCAGAGATAATTCACCCCTCCACTTT.

As DNA, the CDR3 is TGTGCCAGCAGCGAAGGGACAGTTGGGGAGCAGTTCTTC. Translated, it gives CASSEGTVGEQFF. The chain couples TRBV7-9 to TRBJ2-1; TRBD1 matches at 7 bases. This CDR3 is 13 amino acids long. V lost 5 bases and J lost 10; bases outside the gene matches: 8. Looked up from germline, CDR1 is SEHNR and CDR2 is FQNEAQ (reference sequence). Variable domain in full (rest from reference TRBV7-9 and TRBJ2-1): DTGVSQNPRHKITKRGQNVTFRCDPISEHNRLYWYRQTLGQGPEFLTYFQNEAQLEKSRLLSDRFSAERPKGSFSTLEIQRTEQGDSAMYLCASSEGTVGEQFFGPGTRLTVL.

This clone was recorded only once. This chain joins TRBV19 and TRBJ2-2; 10 bases are shared with TRBD2. The CDR3 consists of 15 residues. Unmatched junction bases numbered 3, after V lost 4 bases and J lost 4 bases. CDR1 and CDR2 from the germline V gene are LNHDA and SQIVND (reference sequence). DNA of the CDR3: TGTGCCAGTAGTAGAAGCGGGGGGGGCACCGGGGAGCTGTTTTTT. Its protein product is CASSRSGGGTGELFF.

The chain carries TRBV7-9 and TRBJ1-4, with 8 bases that match TRBD1. V dropped 5 bases and J dropped 7; count of bases not matched to a gene: 9. Germline loops: CDR1 SEHNR, CDR2 FQNEAQ (reference sequence). This CDR3 spans 15 amino acids. The CDR3 reads CASSRTGGGSEKLFF. In nucleotides, the CDR3 is TGTGCCAGCAGCCGAACAGGGGGAGGGAGTGAAAAACTGTTTTTT.